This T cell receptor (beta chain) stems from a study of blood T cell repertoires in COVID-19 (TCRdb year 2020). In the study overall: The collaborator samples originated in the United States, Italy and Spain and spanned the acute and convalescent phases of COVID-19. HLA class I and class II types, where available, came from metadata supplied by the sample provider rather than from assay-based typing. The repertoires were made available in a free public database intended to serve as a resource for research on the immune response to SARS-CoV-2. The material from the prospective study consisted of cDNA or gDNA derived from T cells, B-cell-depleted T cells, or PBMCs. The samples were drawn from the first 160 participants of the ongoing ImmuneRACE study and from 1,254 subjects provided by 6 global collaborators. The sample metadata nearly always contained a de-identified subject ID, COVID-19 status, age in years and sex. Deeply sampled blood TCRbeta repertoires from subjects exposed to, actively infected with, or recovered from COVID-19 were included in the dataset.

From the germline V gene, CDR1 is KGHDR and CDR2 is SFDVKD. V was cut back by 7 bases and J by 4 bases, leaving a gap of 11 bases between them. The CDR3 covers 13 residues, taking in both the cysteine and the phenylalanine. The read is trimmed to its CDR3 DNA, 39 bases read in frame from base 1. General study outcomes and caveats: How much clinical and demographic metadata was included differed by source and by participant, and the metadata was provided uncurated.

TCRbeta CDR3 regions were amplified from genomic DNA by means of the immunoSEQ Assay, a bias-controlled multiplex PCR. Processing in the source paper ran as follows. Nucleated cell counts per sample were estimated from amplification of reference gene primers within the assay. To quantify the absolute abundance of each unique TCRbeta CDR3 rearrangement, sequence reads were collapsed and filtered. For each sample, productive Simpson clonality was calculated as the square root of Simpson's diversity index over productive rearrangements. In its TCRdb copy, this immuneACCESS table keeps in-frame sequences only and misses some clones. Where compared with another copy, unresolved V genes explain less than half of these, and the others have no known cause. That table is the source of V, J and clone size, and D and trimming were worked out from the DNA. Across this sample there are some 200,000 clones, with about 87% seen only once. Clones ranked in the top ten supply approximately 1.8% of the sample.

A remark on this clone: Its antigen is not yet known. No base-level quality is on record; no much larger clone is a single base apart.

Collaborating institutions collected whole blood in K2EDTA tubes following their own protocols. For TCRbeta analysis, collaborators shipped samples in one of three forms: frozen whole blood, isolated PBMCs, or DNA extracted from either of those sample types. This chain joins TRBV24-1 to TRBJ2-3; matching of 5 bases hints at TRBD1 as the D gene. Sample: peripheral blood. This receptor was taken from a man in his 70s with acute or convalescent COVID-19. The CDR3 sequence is CATRHRTSDTQYF. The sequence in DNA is TGTGCCACCAGGCACAGGACATCAGATACGCAGTATTTT.